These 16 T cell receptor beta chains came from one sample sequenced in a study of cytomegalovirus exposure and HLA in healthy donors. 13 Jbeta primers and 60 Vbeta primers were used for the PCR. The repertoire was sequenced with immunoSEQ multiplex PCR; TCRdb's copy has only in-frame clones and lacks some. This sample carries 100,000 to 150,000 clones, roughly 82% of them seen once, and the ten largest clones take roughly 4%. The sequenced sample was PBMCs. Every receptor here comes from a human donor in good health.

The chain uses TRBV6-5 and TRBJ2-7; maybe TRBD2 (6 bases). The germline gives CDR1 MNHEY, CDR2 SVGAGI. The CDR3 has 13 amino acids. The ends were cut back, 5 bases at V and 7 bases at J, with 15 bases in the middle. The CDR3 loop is CASSPRTGGEQYF. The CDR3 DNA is TGTGCCAGCAGTCCCCGTACCGGGGGAGAGCAGTACTTC.

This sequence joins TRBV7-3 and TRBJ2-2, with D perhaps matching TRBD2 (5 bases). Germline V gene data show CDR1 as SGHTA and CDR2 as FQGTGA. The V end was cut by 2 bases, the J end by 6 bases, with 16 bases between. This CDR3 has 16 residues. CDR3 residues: CASSLYLGDRAGELFF. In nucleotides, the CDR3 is TGTGCCAGCAGCTTATATCTCGGGGATCGGGCCGGGGAGCTGTTTTTT. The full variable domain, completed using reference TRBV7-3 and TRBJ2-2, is GAGVSQTPSNKVTEKGKYVELRCDPISGHTALYWYRQSLGQGPEFLIYFQGTGAADDSGLPNDRFFAVRPEGSVSTLKIQRTERGDSAVYLCASSLYLGDRAGELFFGEGSRLTVL.

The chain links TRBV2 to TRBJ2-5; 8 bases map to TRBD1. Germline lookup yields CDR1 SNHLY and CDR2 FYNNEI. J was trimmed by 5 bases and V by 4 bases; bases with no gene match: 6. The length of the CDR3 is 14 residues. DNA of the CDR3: TGTGCCAGCAGTGGTCGGACAGGGCGGGAGACCCAGTACTTC. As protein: CASSGRTGRETQYF.

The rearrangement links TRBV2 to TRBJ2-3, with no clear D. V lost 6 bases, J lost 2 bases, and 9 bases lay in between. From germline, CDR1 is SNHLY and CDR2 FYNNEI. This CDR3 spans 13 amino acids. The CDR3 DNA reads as TGTGCCAGCAGCCGTGACTCCACAGATACGCAGTATTTT. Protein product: CASSRDSTDTQYF.

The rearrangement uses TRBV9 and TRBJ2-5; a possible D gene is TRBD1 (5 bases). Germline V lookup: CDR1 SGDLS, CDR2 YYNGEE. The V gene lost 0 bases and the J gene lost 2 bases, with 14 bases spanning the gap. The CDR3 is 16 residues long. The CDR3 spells CASSVATGQRQETQYF. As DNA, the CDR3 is TGTGCCAGCAGCGTAGCTACAGGTCAGAGGCAAGAGACCCAGTACTTC.

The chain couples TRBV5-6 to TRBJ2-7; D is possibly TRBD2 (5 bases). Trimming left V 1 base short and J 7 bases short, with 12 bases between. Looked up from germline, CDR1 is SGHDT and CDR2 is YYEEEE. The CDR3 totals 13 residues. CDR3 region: CASSLRGLGEQYF. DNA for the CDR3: TGTGCCAGCAGCTTGAGAGGGCTTGGTGAGCAGTACTTC.

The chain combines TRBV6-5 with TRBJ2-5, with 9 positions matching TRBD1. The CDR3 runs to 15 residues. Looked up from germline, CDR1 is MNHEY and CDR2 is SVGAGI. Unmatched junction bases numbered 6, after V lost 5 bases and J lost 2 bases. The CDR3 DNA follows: TGTGCCAGCAGTAACCGGGACAGGGAGCAAGAGACCCAGTACTTC. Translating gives CASSNRDREQETQYF.

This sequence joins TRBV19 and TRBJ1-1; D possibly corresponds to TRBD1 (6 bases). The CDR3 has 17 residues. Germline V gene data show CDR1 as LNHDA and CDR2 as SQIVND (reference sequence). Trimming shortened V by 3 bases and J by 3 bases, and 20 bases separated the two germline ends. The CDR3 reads CASSIGGGRAGYTEAFF. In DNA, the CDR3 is TGTGCCAGTAGTATTGGGGGGGGCAGGGCCGGATACACTGAAGCTTTCTTT.

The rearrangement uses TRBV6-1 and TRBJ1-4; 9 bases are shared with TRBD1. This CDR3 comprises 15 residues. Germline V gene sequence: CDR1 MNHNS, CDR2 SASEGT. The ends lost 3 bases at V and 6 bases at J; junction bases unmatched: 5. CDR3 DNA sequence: TGTGCCAGCAGTGAGGGGGACAGGGAATATGAAAAACTGTTTTTT. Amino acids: CASSEGDREYEKLFF.

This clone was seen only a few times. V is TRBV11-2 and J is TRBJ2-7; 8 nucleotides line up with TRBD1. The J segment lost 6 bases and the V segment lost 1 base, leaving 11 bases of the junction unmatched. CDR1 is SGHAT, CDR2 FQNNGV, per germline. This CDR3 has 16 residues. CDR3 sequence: CASSLARDPGGGEQYF. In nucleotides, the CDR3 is TGTGCCAGCAGCTTAGCCCGTGACCCAGGGGGCGGCGAGCAGTACTTC.

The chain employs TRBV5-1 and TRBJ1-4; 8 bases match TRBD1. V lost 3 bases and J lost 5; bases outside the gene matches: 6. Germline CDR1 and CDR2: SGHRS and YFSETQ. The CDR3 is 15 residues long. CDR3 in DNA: TGCGCCAGCAGCTCGGTTGGGACAGGAAATGAAAAACTGTTTTTT. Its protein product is CASSSVGTGNEKLFF.

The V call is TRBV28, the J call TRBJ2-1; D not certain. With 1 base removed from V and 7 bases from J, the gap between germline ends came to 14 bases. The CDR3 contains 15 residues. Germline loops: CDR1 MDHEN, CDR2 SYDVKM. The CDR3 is CASSLYGSGQNEQFF. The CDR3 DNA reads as TGTGCCAGCAGTTTATACGGTTCAGGTCAGAATGAGCAGTTCTTC.

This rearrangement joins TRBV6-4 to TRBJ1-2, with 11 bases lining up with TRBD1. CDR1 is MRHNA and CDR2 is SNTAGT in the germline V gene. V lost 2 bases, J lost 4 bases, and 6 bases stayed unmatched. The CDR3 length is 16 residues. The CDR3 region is CASSDPTGTGGYGYTF. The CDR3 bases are TGTGCCAGCAGTGACCCTACCGGGACAGGGGGCTATGGCTACACCTTC.

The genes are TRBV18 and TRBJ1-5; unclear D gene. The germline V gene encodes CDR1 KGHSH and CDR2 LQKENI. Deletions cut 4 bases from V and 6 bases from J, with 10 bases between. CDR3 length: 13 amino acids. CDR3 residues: CASSQGEGQPQHF. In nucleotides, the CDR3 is TGTGCCAGCTCACAGGGCGAGGGTCAGCCCCAGCATTTT.

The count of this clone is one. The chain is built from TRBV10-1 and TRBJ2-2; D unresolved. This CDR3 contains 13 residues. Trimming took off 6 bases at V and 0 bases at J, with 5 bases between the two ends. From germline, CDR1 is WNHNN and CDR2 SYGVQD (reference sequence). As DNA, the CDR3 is TGCGCCAGCAGGCAGGCGAACACCGGGGAGCTGTTTTTT. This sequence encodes CASRQANTGELFF.

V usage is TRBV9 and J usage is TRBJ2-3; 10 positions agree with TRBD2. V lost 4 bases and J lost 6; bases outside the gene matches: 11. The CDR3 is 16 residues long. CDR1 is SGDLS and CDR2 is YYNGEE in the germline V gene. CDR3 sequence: CASSPAAAGGPDTQYF. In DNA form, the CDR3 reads TGTGCCAGCAGCCCCGCGGCAGCGGGAGGGCCGGATACGCAGTATTTT.